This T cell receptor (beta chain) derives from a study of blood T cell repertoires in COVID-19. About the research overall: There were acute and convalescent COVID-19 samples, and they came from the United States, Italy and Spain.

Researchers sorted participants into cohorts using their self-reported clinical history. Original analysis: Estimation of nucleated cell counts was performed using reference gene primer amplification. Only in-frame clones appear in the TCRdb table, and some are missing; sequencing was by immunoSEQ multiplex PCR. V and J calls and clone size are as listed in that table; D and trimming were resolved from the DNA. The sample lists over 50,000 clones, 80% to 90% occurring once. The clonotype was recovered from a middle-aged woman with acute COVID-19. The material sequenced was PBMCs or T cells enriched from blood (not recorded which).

CDR3 loop: CASSEGTGSIGYTF. The CDR3 DNA reads TGTGCCAGCAGTGAAGGGACAGGGTCTATTGGCTACACCTTC. This chain links TRBV2 with TRBJ1-2, with 8 bases aligning to TRBD1. Germline V CDR1 and CDR2: SNHLY, FYNNEI. The CDR3 is 14 amino acids. V was pared by 1 base and J by 7 bases, with 5 bases of the junction left unmatched.